Below, 24 T cell receptor beta chains from the same sample are listed, as sequenced in a study of T cells after yellow fever vaccination (dated by TCRdb to the late 2010s). Reading the label with the study, this specimen's treatment or condition is: live attenuated yellow fever vaccine strain. The library was made by 5' RACE. The sample was run on an Illumina NovaSeq 6000. TCRdb reworked the public reads: Q25 trimming with fastp, MiXCR clone assembly, productive beta chains retained. Identical CDR3 protein sequences are pooled into one entry, listed with their most common genes and DNA. Within this sample are about 250,000 distinct CDR3 sequences, with roughly 3.7% of them counted one time only. The top ten clones comprise around 20% of the sample. The sequencing used PBMCs, collected 15 days after the yellow fever booster vaccination. The source of these receptors is a man aged 18 to 30 who received the YFV17D yellow fever vaccine.

This clonotype was observed many times. J is TRBJ2-3 and V is TRBV7-9, with 7 bases matching TRBD2. J was trimmed by 12 bases and V by 5 bases; bases with no gene match: 11. Per germline, CDR1 SEHNR and CDR2 FQNEAQ (reference sequence). The length of the CDR3 is 13 residues. Here the CDR3 DNA reads TGTGCCAGCAGCGTGTCGTATAGCGGGCATCAGTATTTT. Encoded protein: CASSVSYSGHQYF.

This clonotype came up many times. The V gene is TRBV28, the J gene TRBJ2-1, with D perhaps matching TRBD1 or TRBD2 (7 bases each). The CDR3 consists of 16 residues. CDR1 is MDHEN and CDR2 is SYDVKM in the germline V gene. V was pared by 2 bases and J by 8 bases, with 19 bases between. The DNA for the CDR3 is TGTGCCAGCAGTTTAAGCGGGGCAGGGGGACGGGATGAGCAGTTCTTC. Protein sequence: CASSLSGAGGRDEQFF.

This clonotype was seen ten or more times. The V call is TRBV5-6, the J call TRBJ2-7; D is ambiguous. Germline CDR1 SGHDT, CDR2 YYEEEE. This CDR3 comprises 12 residues. Trimming left V 1 base short and J 2 bases short, with 4 bases between. CDR3 in amino acids: CASSLTPYEQYF. The CDR3 region has the DNA TGTGCCAGCAGCTTGACACCCTACGAGCAGTACTTC. The entire variable domain, with the rest obtained from reference TRBV5-6 and TRBJ2-7, is as follows: DAGVTQSPTHLIKTRGQQVTLRCSPKSGHDTVSWYQQALGQGPQFIFQYYEEEERQRGNFPDRFSGHQFPNYSSELNVNALLLGDSALYLCASSLTPYEQYFGPGTRLTVT.

There are many counts of this clonotype. V and J are TRBV12-3 or TRBV12-4 and TRBJ2-1; D may be TRBD1 (5 bases). Trimming stripped 3 bases from V and 2 bases from J, with 11 bases between. This CDR3 region has 15 residues. The CDR3 here is CASSFAGITYNEQFF. The CDR3 DNA is TGTGCCAGCAGTTTCGCAGGGATAACCTACAATGAGCAGTTCTTC.

This clonotype was observed at least ten times. V usage is TRBV7-6 and J usage is TRBJ2-5; D uncertain. CDR3 length: 13 residues. Looked up from germline, CDR1 is SGHVS and CDR2 is FNYEAQ. The V end was cut by 5 bases, the J end by 0 bases, with 7 bases between. The CDR3 reads CASSPWDQETQYF. CDR3 coding DNA: TGTGCCAGCAGCCCCTGGGACCAAGAGACCCAGTACTTC.

This clonotype has at least ten counts. This sequence joins TRBV6-5 and TRBJ1-3, with D possibly matching TRBD1 (6 bases). There are 15 residues in the CDR3. Germline assignment: CDR1 MNHEY and CDR2 SVGAGI. Deletions cut 0 bases from V and 4 bases from J, with 10 bases between. CDR3 sequence (DNA): TGTGCCAGCAGTTACTCGCTACAGGGAGGAAACACCATATATTTT. This gives the protein CASSYSLQGGNTIYF.

This clonotype was recorded many times. The chain employs TRBV20-1 and TRBJ1-5, with D perhaps TRBD1 (6 bases). Germline loops: CDR1 DFQATT, CDR2 SNEGSKA (reference sequence). The CDR3 is 15 amino acids. Trimming cost V 0 bases and J 5 bases, with 14 bases left between them. The CDR3, as DNA: TGCAGTGCTAGAGAGGGGGCGAAGCTCGATCAGCCCCAGCATTTT. Its protein is CSAREGAKLDQPQHF.

This sequence joins TRBV19 and TRBJ1-4; 7 nucleotides agree with TRBD1. The length of the CDR3 is 13 residues. V was clipped by 10 bases and J by 8 bases; unmatched bases: 10. The germline CDR1 and CDR2 sequences are LNHDA and SQIVND (reference sequence). The CDR3 DNA is TGTGCCACTGCGGACAGGAGGGAAGAAAAACTGTTTTTT. Encoded protein: CATADRREEKLFF.

This clonotype has ten or more counts. The rearrangement uses TRBV9 and TRBJ2-3, with D unresolved. This CDR3 has 14 amino acids. V lost 6 bases to trimming and J lost 8 bases, with 19 bases between them. CDR1 is SGDLS, CDR2 YYNGEE, per germline. The CDR3 region has the DNA TGTGCCAGCACCCCCGGCGGCTATAGAAGTACGCAGTATTTT. This translates into CASTPGGYRSTQYF.

At least ten counts were recorded for this clonotype. This chain joins TRBV20-1 and TRBJ1-5; D not resolved. This CDR3 is built from 12 residues. Germline CDR1 and CDR2: DFQATT and SNEGSKA (reference sequence). Trimming took off 6 bases at V and 11 bases at J, with 17 bases between the two ends. As DNA, the CDR3 is TGCAGTGCCCCCACCGCCCCGCGGACCCAGCATTTT. This encodes CSAPTAPRTQHF.

This clonotype was observed many times. Written as DNA, the CDR3 is TGTGCCAGCAGCCTCGATGGTAGGAGGGAGACCCAGTACTTC. This gives the protein CASSLDGRRETQYF. This chain links TRBV3-1 with TRBJ2-5; weak D call: TRBD2 (5 bases). The germline CDR1 and CDR2 sequences are LGHDT and YNNKEL (reference sequence). The CDR3 is made up of 14 amino acids. V was clipped by 4 bases and J by 5 bases, with 14 bases between them.

This clonotype has ten or more counts. The chain has TRBV7-2 and TRBJ2-5; D is possibly TRBD2 (6 bases). The V end lost 2 bases, the J end lost 5 bases, and 12 bases lay between the germline ends. Germline CDR1 SGHTA, CDR2 FQGNSA. This CDR3 is built from 14 residues. The CDR3 loop is CASSLMVAGETQYF. CDR3 coding DNA: TGTGCCAGCAGCTTAATGGTGGCGGGGGAGACCCAGTACTTC. Full variable domain (missing parts from reference TRBV7-2 and TRBJ2-5): GAGVSQSPSNKVTEKGKDVELRCDPISGHTALYWYRQSLGQGLEFLIYFQGNSAPDKSGLPSDRFSAERTGGSVSTLTIQRTQQEDSAVYLCASSLMVAGETQYFGPGTRLLVL.

This clonotype has a count of ten or more. The genes are TRBV7-9 and TRBJ1-2; TRBD1 is a possible D gene (6 bases). The CDR3 loop spans 13 amino acids. In germline, CDR1 is SEHNR, CDR2 FQNEAQ (reference sequence). V lost 2 bases and J 8 bases, leaving 12 bases between the germline ends. The CDR3 bases are TGTGCCAGCAGCTTAAACAGGGACGACGGCTACACCTTC. The encoded protein is CASSLNRDDGYTF. Full variable domain (remainder filled in from reference TRBV7-9 and TRBJ1-2): DTGVSQNPRHKITKRGQNVTFRCDPISEHNRLYWYRQTLGQGPEFLTYFQNEAQLEKSRLLSDRFSAERPKGSFSTLEIQRTEQGDSAMYLCASSLNRDDGYTFGSGTRLTVV.

Ten or more counts support this clonotype. The V call is TRBV7-9, the J call TRBJ1-2, with D perhaps TRBD1 (5 bases). The V gene lost 5 bases and the J gene lost 0 bases, with 16 bases spanning the gap. Germline CDR1 SEHNR, CDR2 FQNEAQ (reference sequence). This CDR3 is built from 16 residues. The CDR3 sequence is CASSPGKSASNYGYTF. Here the CDR3 DNA reads TGTGCCAGCAGCCCAGGGAAATCAGCTTCTAACTATGGCTACACCTTC.

The rearrangement joins TRBV24-1 to TRBJ2-1, with 12 bases aligning to TRBD1. The J segment lost 5 bases and the V segment lost 6 bases, leaving 4 bases of the junction unmatched. The CDR3 is 15 residues long. Germline V gene data show CDR1 as KGHDR and CDR2 as SFDVKD. This chain's CDR3 is CATSRGQGADNEQFF. CDR3 coding DNA: TGTGCCACCAGTCGGGGACAGGGGGCGGACAATGAGCAGTTCTTC.

This clonotype was observed at least ten times. The V and J genes are TRBV7-2 and TRBJ1-5; 9 nucleotides align to TRBD1. Germline trimming cut 0 bases from V and 7 bases from J; bases unmatched to any gene: 7. There are 16 residues in the CDR3. CDR1 is SGHTA, CDR2 FQGNSA, per germline. CDR3 sequence: CASSLATGGSQQPQHF. Written as DNA, the CDR3 is TGTGCCAGCAGCTTAGCGACAGGGGGGTCGCAACAGCCCCAGCATTTT.

This clonotype was counted many times. The chain links TRBV6-5 to TRBJ2-4, with D possibly being TRBD1 (5 bases). V was trimmed by 0 bases and J by 1 base, leaving 10 bases between them. This CDR3 contains 16 residues. The germline CDR1 and CDR2 sequences are MNHEY and SVGAGI. CDR3 protein: CASSYSVGLAKNIQYF. CDR3 in DNA: TGTGCCAGCAGTTACTCGGTGGGGCTGGCCAAAAACATTCAGTACTTC.

This clonotype was observed many times. The chain joins TRBV6-5 to TRBJ2-3; 9 bases fit TRBD2. This CDR3 has 16 amino acids. J lost 1 base, V lost 2 bases, and 4 bases had no gene match. From germline, CDR1 is MNHEY and CDR2 SVGAGI. CDR3 bases: TGTGCCAGCAGTTACATGGCTAGCGGGGGCACAGATACGCAGTATTTT. Protein: CASSYMASGGTDTQYF.

This clonotype was seen at least ten times. This sequence joins TRBV12-3 or TRBV12-4 and TRBJ2-2, with D perhaps matching TRBD2 (6 bases). The CDR3 covers 14 residues. The V end lost 8 bases, the J end lost 6 bases, and 16 bases lay between the germline ends. The chain's CDR3 is CASGGAMPSGELFF. The CDR3 DNA reads as TGTGCCAGCGGAGGGGCCATGCCCTCCGGGGAGCTGTTTTTT.

This clonotype appeared many times. The J gene is TRBJ1-4, the V gene TRBV4-2; tentative D call: TRBD1 (5 bases). The germline V gene encodes CDR1 LGHNA and CDR2 YNFKEQ. Deletions cut 2 bases from V and 8 bases from J, with 15 bases between. CDR3 length: 15 amino acids. The chain's CDR3 is CASSQSSRVEEKLFF. CDR3 nucleotides: TGTGCCAGCAGCCAAAGTAGCAGGGTGGAGGAAAAACTGTTTTTT.

This clonotype was seen many times. The gene calls are TRBV4-1 and TRBJ2-2; 9 bases map to TRBD2. The V gene end was trimmed by 0 bases and the J gene end by 7 bases; junction bases not matched to a gene: 12. There are 18 residues in the CDR3. Germline CDR1 MGHRA, CDR2 YSYEKL. CDR3 coding DNA: TGCGCCAGCAGCCAAGAGATGATTAGCGGGGGCCCCTACGGGGAGCTGTTTTTT. Translation: CASSQEMISGGPYGELFF.

This clonotype was picked up many times. The chain has TRBV5-1 and TRBJ2-5; D might be TRBD2 (7 bases). The CDR3 consists of 15 residues. Trimming left V 4 bases short and J 5 bases short, with 18 bases between. The germline CDR1 and CDR2 sequences are SGHRS and YFSETQ. Written as DNA, the CDR3 is TGCGCCAGCAGCGAGGGGGGGACGTTCGGGGAGACCCAGTACTTC. This codes for CASSEGGTFGETQYF.

Many counts were recorded for this clonotype. The chain links TRBV7-3 to TRBJ2-4; 13 positions match TRBD2. V trimming: 6 bases; J trimming: 0 bases; junction bases outside the gene matches: 8. Germline loops: CDR1 SGHTA, CDR2 FQGTGA. This CDR3 has 18 amino acids. Here the CDR3 DNA reads TGTGCCAGCAGTCCCGGACTAGCGGGGGTTCTAGCCAAAAACATTCAGTACTTC. Its protein is CASSPGLAGVLAKNIQYF.

There are many counts of this clonotype. The chain has TRBV19 and TRBJ2-3; D is ambiguous. Germline V gene data show CDR1 as LNHDA and CDR2 as SQIVND (reference sequence). This CDR3 spans 14 amino acids. V lost 5 bases and J lost 5, with 14 bases in between. The CDR3 is CASSHQKGVDTQYF. CDR3 DNA sequence: TGTGCCAGTAGTCACCAGAAAGGAGTAGATACGCAGTATTTT. The full variable domain, with the rest looked up from reference TRBV19 and TRBJ2-3, is DGGITQSPKYLFRKEGQNVTLSCEQNLNHDAMYWYRQDPGQGLRLIYYSQIVNDFQKGDIAEGYSVSREKKESFPLTVTSAQKNPTAFYLCASSHQKGVDTQYFGPGTRLTVL.